The 31 T cell receptor beta chains listed next were all sequenced from one sample in a study of human versus mouse CDR3 diversity and MHC coevolution. TCRdb's table, derived via immunoSEQ multiplex PCR, lists solely in-frame clones and lacks some. This sample has some 80,000 clones; approximately 90% occur once, and the top ten carry roughly 0.16%. The sequenced sample consisted of naive CD4+ T cells from blood. Subset in this sample: CD45RO-negative CD62L-positive naive CD4 T cells. These receptors came from a person between 25 and 70 years old in good health.

The rearrangement joins TRBV5-1 to TRBJ1-1; a weak D match, TRBD1 (5 bases). Trimming cost V 0 bases and J 3 bases, with 9 bases left between them. CDR1 and CDR2 from the germline V gene are SGHRS and YFSETQ. The CDR3 has 14 amino acids. As DNA, the CDR3 is TGCGCCAGCAGCTTGGTAGGGGTGGACACTGAAGCTTTCTTT. Translation gives CASSLVGVDTEAFF.

This clone was detected a few times. The chain recombines TRBV19 with TRBJ1-1, with TRBD1 matching 8 bases. J was trimmed by 8 bases and V by 5 bases; bases with no gene match: 1. Germline values: CDR1 LNHDA, CDR2 SQIVND (reference sequence). The CDR3 loop spans 11 amino acids. The CDR3 protein is CASSRTGEAFF. In nucleotides, the CDR3 is TGTGCCAGTAGTCGGACAGGGGAAGCTTTCTTT.

The chain recombines TRBV7-9 with TRBJ2-2; TRBD1 agrees at 10 bases. Germline values: CDR1 SEHNR, CDR2 FQNEAQ (reference sequence). CDR3 length equals 15 residues. With V trimmed by 5 bases and J by 2 bases, 2 bases remained unmatched. Written as DNA, the CDR3 is TGTGCCAGCAGCCGACAGGGGGCTAACACCGGGGAGCTGTTTTTT. Encoded protein: CASSRQGANTGELFF. Combining the CDR3 with reference TRBV7-9 and TRBJ2-2 gives the whole variable domain DTGVSQNPRHKITKRGQNVTFRCDPISEHNRLYWYRQTLGQGPEFLTYFQNEAQLEKSRLLSDRFSAERPKGSFSTLEIQRTEQGDSAMYLCASSRQGANTGELFFGEGSRLTVL.

The V call is TRBV29-1, the J call TRBJ2-3; 11 bases fit TRBD2. J gave up 4 bases and V 7 bases, and 16 bases lay outside the gene matches. Germline CDR1 is SQVTM and CDR2 is ANQGSEA. The CDR3 contains 17 residues. For the CDR3, the DNA is TGCAGCGCCGCGGTTAGCGGGAGGGCCGGTCCCTCAGATACGCAGTATTTT. This gives the protein CSAAVSGRAGPSDTQYF.

The chain recombines TRBV7-9 with TRBJ2-5; 12 positions match TRBD2. The J call may not be correct, given that the DNA end is closer to TRBJ2-7. Germline assignment: CDR1 SEHNR and CDR2 FQNEAQ (reference sequence). There are 17 residues in the CDR3. CDR3 sequence reads: CASSLTSGRPFIYEQYF. Here the CDR3 DNA reads TGTGCCAGCAGCTTAACTAGCGGGAGGCCCTTTATCTACGAGCAGTACTTC.

This clone has a single count. The CDR3 spells CASSSGVGTEAFF. The CDR3 DNA reads TGTGCCAGCAGTTCAGGGGTGGGCACTGAAGCTTTCTTT. This chain uses TRBV27 with TRBJ1-1, with TRBD1 as a possible D gene (6 bases). V shed 4 bases and J shed 4 bases, with 10 bases lying between them. The CDR3 length is 13 residues. CDR1 is MNHEY and CDR2 is SMNVEV in the germline V gene (reference sequence).

The chain is built from TRBV5-4 and TRBJ1-2; a possible D gene is TRBD1 (5 bases). The V end was cut by 0 bases, the J end by 2 bases, with 11 bases between. In germline, CDR1 is SGHNT, CDR2 YYREEE (reference sequence). CDR3 length: 15 amino acids. The CDR3 region has the DNA TGTGCCAGCAGCTTGGATCCAGGGCGGAACTATGGCTACACCTTC. Amino acids: CASSLDPGRNYGYTF.

The chain recombines TRBV7-7 with TRBJ2-3, with 12 positions matching TRBD2. The CDR3 runs to 15 residues. J was trimmed by 4 bases and V by 4 bases; bases with no gene match: 3. Germline-derived CDR1 and CDR2 are SSHAT and FNYEAQ (reference sequence). In DNA form, the CDR3 reads TGTGCCAGCAGCTCGGGACTAGCGGGTTCAGATACGCAGTATTTT. This translates into CASSSGLAGSDTQYF. Combining the CDR3 with reference TRBV7-7 and TRBJ2-3 gives the whole variable domain GAGVSQSPRYKVTKRGQDVTLRCDPISSHATLYWYQQALGQGPEFLTYFNYEAQPDKSGLPSDRFSAERPEGSISTLTIQRTEQRDSAMYRCASSSGLAGSDTQYFGPGTRLTVL.

This sequence joins TRBV5-1 and TRBJ2-7, with 10 bases fitting TRBD2. Unmatched junction bases numbered 6, after V lost 3 bases and J lost 3 bases. The CDR3 is 15 residues long. The germline V gene encodes CDR1 SGHRS and CDR2 YFSETQ. For the CDR3, the DNA is TGCGCCAGCAGCTCTGGACTAGCGGTAAGCTACGAGCAGTACTTC. Translation: CASSSGLAVSYEQYF.

This chain uses TRBV30 with TRBJ1-5, with TRBD1 as a possible D gene (5 bases). CDR1 and CDR2 from the germline V gene are GTSNPN and SVGIG (reference sequence). The CDR3 runs 15 residues. Trimming removed 2 bases from V and 3 bases from J, with 14 bases in between. CDR3 protein: CAWSLQGTVNQPQHF. As DNA, the CDR3 is TGTGCCTGGAGTCTGCAGGGAACAGTCAATCAGCCCCAGCATTTT.

The chain has TRBV25-1 and TRBJ1-2; D might be TRBD1 (5 bases). Looked up from germline, CDR1 is MGHDK and CDR2 is SYGVNS. The V end was cut by 0 bases, the J end by 8 bases, with 16 bases between. The CDR3 consists of 15 residues. In DNA form, the CDR3 reads TGTGCCAGCAGTGAATATGGGCAGGGAGGGATAGGCTACACCTTC. As protein: CASSEYGQGGIGYTF.

V usage is TRBV10-3 and J usage is TRBJ2-7; the match to TRBD1 covers 11 bases. The junction had 2 bases not matched to a gene; V was cut back by 6 bases and J by 1 base. The CDR3 extends over 14 amino acids. Germline V gene lookup returns CDR1 ENHRY and CDR2 SYGVKD. CDR3 sequence reads: CAIRGQGASYEQYF. The CDR3, as DNA: TGTGCCATCAGAGGACAGGGGGCGTCCTACGAGCAGTACTTC.

Only one count was recorded for this clone. The V call is TRBV28, the J call TRBJ1-1; D is uncertain. The length of the CDR3 is 12 residues. The V end lost 2 bases, the J end lost 11 bases, and 12 bases lay between the germline ends. The V gene's germline CDR1 is MDHEN and CDR2 SYDVKM. The CDR3 DNA sequence: TGTGCCAGCAGTTTACTCCCCGAGGCGGCTTTCTTT. Residues: CASSLLPEAAFF. Full variable domain (rest looked up from reference TRBV28 and TRBJ1-1): DVKVTQSSRYLVKRTGEKVFLECVQDMDHENMFWYRQDPGLGLRLIYFSYDVKMKEKGDIPEGYSVSREKKERFSLILESASTNQTSMYLCASSLLPEAAFFGQGTRLTVV.

This clone has only one observation. One end of the junction varies from germline; a read error may be responsible. The CDR3 DNA follows: TGTGCCAGCAGGGAAGTTGTCGGGTCCTCCTACGAGCAGTACTTC. Protein product: CASREVVGSSYEQYF. The chain links TRBV6-1 to TRBJ2-5, with D uncertain. The J call is doubtful: the DNA matches TRBJ2-7 better. Germline V gene lookup returns CDR1 MNHNS and CDR2 SASEGT. This CDR3 has 15 residues.

The chain joins TRBV7-6 to TRBJ1-6, with TRBD1 matching 8 bases. Per germline, CDR1 SGHVS and CDR2 FNYEAQ. The CDR3 has 15 residues. The junction had 2 bases not matched to a gene; V was cut back by 0 bases and J by 7 bases. CDR3 nucleotide sequence: TGTGCCAGCAGCTTAGCTGGACAGGGAAATTCACCCCTCCACTTT. This encodes CASSLAGQGNSPLHF.

The chain carries TRBV30 and TRBJ1-5, with TRBD1 identical over 8 bases. The junction had 7 bases not matched to a gene; V was cut back by 0 bases and J by 3 bases. From germline, CDR1 is GTSNPN and CDR2 SVGIG (reference sequence). CDR3 length equals 16 residues. This CDR3 is CAWSVYRGRSNQPQHF. The CDR3 DNA follows: TGTGCCTGGAGTGTTTACAGGGGGAGATCCAATCAGCCCCAGCATTTT. Based on the CDR3 plus reference TRBV30 and TRBJ1-5, the full variable domain is SQTIHQWPATLVQPVGSPLSLECTVEGTSNPNLYWYRQAAGRGLQLLFYSVGIGQISSEVPQNLSASRPQDRQFILSSKKLLLSDSGFYLCAWSVYRGRSNQPQHFGDGTRLSIL.

V gene TRBV9 combines with J gene TRBJ2-5; a possible D gene is TRBD1 (6 bases). Trimming took 0 bases from V and 5 from J, leaving 14 bases between them. Germline lookup yields CDR1 SGDLS and CDR2 YYNGEE. The CDR3 covers 15 residues. CDR3 bases: TGTGCCAGCAGCGTAGCTCAGGGGTCAGGGGAGACCCAGTACTTC. It specifies CASSVAQGSGETQYF.

The rearrangement links TRBV21-1 to TRBJ2-1; TRBD2 is the table's D call, not checked against the DNA. TRBV21-1 is annotated as a pseudogene. The CDR3 totals 15 residues. This chain's CDR3 is CASSRTSGNKNEQFF. CDR3 bases: TGTGCCAGCAGCAGGACTAGCGGGAATAAAAATGAGCAGTTCTTC.

The rearrangement uses TRBV30 and TRBJ2-6; D uncertain. Germline V gene data show CDR1 as GTSNPN and CDR2 as SVGIG (reference sequence). V lost 2 bases to trimming and J lost 3 bases, with 17 bases between them. The CDR3 consists of 17 residues. The DNA of the CDR3 is TGTGCCTGGAGTTCCCCTCGAGGATTGGTTGGGGCCAACGTCCTGACTTTC. Translated, it gives CAWSSPRGLVGANVLTF.

This chain joins TRBV28 and TRBJ1-1; tentatively, D is TRBD1 (5 bases). This CDR3 is built from 13 residues. With 2 bases removed from V and 1 base from J, the gap between germline ends came to 5 bases. The germline CDR1 and CDR2 sequences are MDHEN and SYDVKM. CDR3 loop: CASSLQGNTEAFF. The CDR3 coding sequence is TGTGCCAGCAGTTTACAGGGGAACACTGAAGCTTTCTTT.

J is TRBJ2-4 and V is TRBV19; D might be TRBD2 (6 bases). The V end was cut by 6 bases, the J end by 5 bases, with 17 bases between. The CDR3 has 15 amino acids. The germline V gene encodes CDR1 LNHDA and CDR2 SQIVND (reference sequence). CDR3 bases: TGTGCCAGTAGCCCCCCCGTCGGGGAGGAAAACATTCAGTACTTC. It yields the protein CASSPPVGEENIQYF.

The genes are TRBV28 and TRBJ2-3; D may be TRBD2 (5 bases). CDR1 and CDR2 (germline): MDHEN, SYDVKM. There are 12 residues in the CDR3. The germline V and J ends were trimmed by 6 bases and 8 bases, with 12 bases remaining between them. CDR3 in amino acids: CASSPSGGTQYF. The DNA of the CDR3 is TGTGCCAGCAGCCCCAGCGGAGGTACGCAGTATTTT.

The rearrangement links TRBV18 to TRBJ1-1, with D possibly matching TRBD1 (5 bases). This CDR3 contains 13 residues. Between the trimmed V and J ends, which lost 5 bases and 7 bases, there was a span of 14 bases. Germline V lookup: CDR1 KGHSH, CDR2 LQKENI. CDR3 loop: CASSIPGGDEAFF. For the CDR3, the DNA is TGTGCCAGCTCAATTCCGGGGGGTGATGAAGCTTTCTTT. Together with reference TRBV18 and TRBJ1-1, the CDR3 gives the full variable domain: NAGVMQNPRHLVRRRGQEARLRCSPMKGHSHVYWYRQLPEEGLKFMVYLQKENIIDESGMPKERFSAEFPKEGPSILRIQQVVRGDSAAYFCASSIPGGDEAFFGQGTRLTVV.

V is TRBV5-1 and J is TRBJ2-3; D possibly corresponds to TRBD2 (6 bases). The CDR3 runs 15 residues. V lost 8 bases and J lost 1, with 17 bases in between. Germline CDR1 SGHRS, CDR2 YFSETQ. CDR3 in amino acids: CASQPLGGRTDTQYF. CDR3 nucleotides: TGCGCCAGTCAACCATTGGGGGGACGCACAGATACGCAGTATTTT.

This chain connects TRBV6-4 to TRBJ2-2; no clear D gene. Germline V gives CDR1 MRHNA, CDR2 SNTAGT. The CDR3 extends over 14 amino acids. V was trimmed by 0 bases and J by 6 bases, leaving 8 bases between them. The CDR3, as DNA: TGTGCCAGCAGTGACTCAAGTGGCCCCGGGGAGCTGTTTTTT. It is translated as CASSDSSGPGELFF.

This rearrangement joins TRBV19 to TRBJ2-2; TRBD2 matches 9 bases. This CDR3 contains 14 residues. The germline gives CDR1 LNHDA, CDR2 SQIVND (reference sequence). V lost 5 bases, J lost 5 bases, and 3 bases stayed unmatched. CDR3 in amino acids: CASSASGITGELFF. For the CDR3, the DNA is TGTGCCAGTAGTGCTAGCGGGATTACCGGGGAGCTGTTTTTT.

The V gene is TRBV5-6, the J gene TRBJ2-2; TRBD1 is a possible D gene (5 bases). The CDR3 is made up of 15 amino acids. Looked up from germline, CDR1 is SGHDT and CDR2 is YYEEEE. The V end was cut by 4 bases, the J end by 6 bases, with 16 bases between. CDR3 DNA sequence: TGTGCCAGCAGCCGGGTACAGGAACTCCCCGGGGAGCTGTTTTTT. It encodes CASSRVQELPGELFF.

This clone has only one observation. The rearrangement joins TRBV25-1 to TRBJ2-1; 9 bases line up with TRBD1. This CDR3 has 18 amino acids. The junction had 24 bases not matched to a gene; V was cut back by 10 bases and J by 8 bases. The germline CDR1 and CDR2 sequences are MGHDK and SYGVNS. CDR3 sequence (DNA): TGTGCCACCCGTGGGACAGGGAGGGGTCGCGGGAGTCGGGATGAGCAGTTCTTC. Translating gives CATRGTGRGRGSRDEQFF.

The chain couples TRBV5-1 to TRBJ1-4; 7 nucleotides match TRBD1. Trimming removed 2 bases from V and 5 bases from J; junction bases left unmatched: 6. The CDR3 consists of 15 residues. Germline assignment: CDR1 SGHRS and CDR2 YFSETQ. CDR3 DNA: TGCGCCAGCAGCTTAAGGGGGCTCAGGAATGAAAAACTGTTTTTT. Its translation is CASSLRGLRNEKLFF.

In this sample, this clone turned up a few times. The rearrangement links TRBV28 to TRBJ2-1, with 7 bases that match TRBD2. CDR3 length: 14 amino acids. The V segment lost 7 bases and the J segment 3 bases; nucleotides outside the gene matches: 6. Germline V gene data show CDR1 as MDHEN and CDR2 as SYDVKM. CDR3 amino acids: CASMPRDYYNEQFF. In DNA, the CDR3 is TGTGCCAGCATGCCTCGGGACTACTACAATGAGCAGTTCTTC. The full variable domain, with the rest looked up from reference TRBV28 and TRBJ2-1, is DVKVTQSSRYLVKRTGEKVFLECVQDMDHENMFWYRQDPGLGLRLIYFSYDVKMKEKGDIPEGYSVSREKKERFSLILESASTNQTSMYLCASMPRDYYNEQFFGPGTRLTVL.

The chain uses TRBV6-8 and TRBJ1-5, with D tentatively TRBD1 (5 bases). This CDR3 has 17 residues. With 8 bases removed from V and 1 base from J, the gap between germline ends came to 21 bases. Germline V gene lookup returns CDR1 MNHGY and CDR2 SAAAGT. The CDR3 spells CASQVRGGRRSNQPQHF. DNA for the CDR3: TGTGCCAGCCAAGTCCGGGGGGGTCGCAGGAGCAATCAGCCCCAGCATTTT.